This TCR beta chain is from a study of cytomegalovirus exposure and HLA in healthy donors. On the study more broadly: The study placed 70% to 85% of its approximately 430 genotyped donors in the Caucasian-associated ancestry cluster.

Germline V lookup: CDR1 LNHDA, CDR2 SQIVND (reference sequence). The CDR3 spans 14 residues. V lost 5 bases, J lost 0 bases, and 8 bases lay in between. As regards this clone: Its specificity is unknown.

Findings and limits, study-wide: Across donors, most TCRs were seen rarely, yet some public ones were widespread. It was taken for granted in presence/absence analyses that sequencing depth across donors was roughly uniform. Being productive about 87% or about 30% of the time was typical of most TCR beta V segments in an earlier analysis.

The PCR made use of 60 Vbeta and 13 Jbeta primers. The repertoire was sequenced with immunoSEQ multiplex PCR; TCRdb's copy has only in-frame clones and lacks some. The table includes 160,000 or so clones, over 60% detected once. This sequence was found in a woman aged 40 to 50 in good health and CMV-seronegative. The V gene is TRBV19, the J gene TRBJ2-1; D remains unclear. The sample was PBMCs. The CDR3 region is CASSPVSSYNEQFF. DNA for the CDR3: TGTGCCAGTAGTCCGGTTTCCTCCTACAATGAGCAGTTCTTC. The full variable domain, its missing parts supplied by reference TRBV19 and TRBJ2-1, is DGGITQSPKYLFRKEGQNVTLSCEQNLNHDAMYWYRQDPGQGLRLIYYSQIVNDFQKGDIAEGYSVSREKKESFPLTVTSAQKNPTAFYLCASSPVSSYNEQFFGPGTRLTVL.